A selection of T cell receptor beta chains follows, all from one sample in a study of T cells after somatic rescue of genetic block. Assay used: immunoSEQ multiplex PCR; TCRdb lists only in-frame clones, some missing. The table lists about 13,000 clones, 73% of them singletons. The sequenced material came from peripheral blood mononuclear cells (PBMCs). The receptors here all came from a boy between 10 and 17 years old. The CDR3 runs from the conserved cysteine through the conserved F or W. Fields, in order: J gene, V gene, clone size, D gene, CDR3 DNA, CDR3 protein. The D gene is left open where the match is weak. Size tells how often a clone was seen (once, few, many) or the class of an expanded clone, and some rows leave it out.

>TRBJ2-5|TRBV10-1|once|TRBD1
TGCGCCAGCAGTGGGACTGACAGGGGGATCCAAGAGACCCAGTACTTC
CASSGTDRGIQETQYF
>TRBJ2-1|TRBV7-3|-|-
TGTGCCAGCAGCTTATATATCCACAATGAGCAGTTCTTC
CASSLYIHNEQFF
>TRBJ2-7|TRBV7-9|few|-
TGTGCCAGCAGCTTAGGCCCGAGCTCCTACGAGCAGTACTTC
CASSLGPSSYEQYF
>TRBJ2-4|TRBV14|-|-
TGTGCCAGCAGCCAAGCCAACAGGAGAATTCAGTACTTC
CASSQANRRIQYF
>TRBJ2-1|TRBV7-2|-|-
TGTGCCAGCAGCTCAAGGCCCTTTTGGAATGAGCAGTTCTTC
CASSSRPFWNEQFF
>TRBJ2-1|TRBV11-3|-|TRBD2
TGTGCCAGCAGCCTTGGGACTAGCGGGAAGGATGAGCAGTTCTTC
CASSLGTSGKDEQFF
>TRBJ1-4|TRBV11-2|once|TRBD1
TGTGCCAGCAGCTTTACAGGGGAGGAGAATGAAAAACTGTTTTTT
CASSFTGEENEKLFF
>TRBJ2-7|TRBV6-1|-|-
TGTGCCAGCAGTGAATTCCTAGGTCGGCAGGGATTATCCTACGAGCAGTACTTC
CASSEFLGRQGLSYEQYF
>TRBJ2-3|TRBV10-1|-|TRBD2
TGCGCCAGCAGTGGTGGGCCTAGCGGGAGGACATTGGTGGATACGCAGTATTTT
CASSGGPSGRTLVDTQYF
>TRBJ2-1|TRBV6-5|-|-
TGTGCCAGCAGTTACGGTCGATGGAGCTCCTACAATGAGCAGTTCTTC
CASSYGRWSSYNEQFF
>TRBJ2-1|TRBV6-5|-|-
TGTGCCAGCAGTACATCGCCAACAGGAAACAATGAGCAGTTCTTC
CASSTSPTGNNEQFF
>TRBJ2-7|TRBV28|-|-
TGTGCCAGCACCAAGGGAAGCTCCTACGAGCAGTACTTC
CASTKGSSYEQYF
>TRBJ2-1|TRBV30|-|-
TGTGCCTGGAGTGTACAGGGCGAGCAGTTCTTC
CAWSVQGEQFF
>TRBJ2-5|TRBV10-2|-|-
TGCGCCAGCAGTGGCAGGGGGACTGAAAGAGAGACCCAGTACTTC
CASSGRGTERETQYF
>TRBJ2-1|TRBV6-5|few|TRBD1
TGTGCCAGCAGTTACGGGACAGGGTACAATGAGCAGTTCTTC
CASSYGTGYNEQFF
>TRBJ2-3|TRBV6-1|-|-
TGTGCCAGCATCTTCCAGGGGGGGATCACAGATACGCAGTATTTT
CASIFQGGITDTQYF
>TRBJ2-5|TRBV18|-|-
TGTGCCAGCTCACCACCGGGGGGGCGTGAGACCCAGTACTTC
CASSPPGGRETQYF
>TRBJ2-3|TRBV11-2|-|-
TGTGCCAGCAGCGCTCAGATAGATACGCAGTATTTT
CASSAQIDTQYF
>TRBJ2-1|TRBV7-9|-|-
TGTGCCAGCAGCTTAATGGTTATAGACAATGAGCAGTTCTTC
CASSLMVIDNEQFF
>TRBJ1-4|TRBV28|-|-
TGTGCCAGCAGCCTTGGTGGGACTAATGAAAAACTGTTTTTT
CASSLGGTNEKLFF
>TRBJ1-5|TRBV28|-|-
TGTGCCAGCAGTTATCAGGGGCTCCTCAGCCCCCAGCATTTT
CASSYQGLLSPQHF
>TRBJ2-2|TRBV14|-|TRBD1
TGTGCCAGCAGCCAGATGAAGCGGACAGGGGCAAGCGGGGAGCTGTTTTTT
CASSQMKRTGASGELFF
>TRBJ2-7|TRBV14|-|TRBD2
TGTGCCAGCAGCCAACTACTAGCGGGGATCTACGAGCAGTACTTC
CASSQLLAGIYEQYF
>TRBJ2-1|TRBV10-3|few|TRBD2
TGTGCCATCAGTGAGCCTCACTCTAGCGGGAACGAGCAGTTCTTC
CAISEPHSSGNEQFF
>TRBJ2-7|TRBV28|-|-
TGTGCCAGCAGGGGGCCCTACGAGCAGTACTTC
CASRGPYEQYF
>TRBJ1-5|TRBV6-4|-|-
TGTGCCAGCAGTGTGACTTCGGACAGCAATCAGCCCCAGCATTTT
CASSVTSDSNQPQHF
>TRBJ2-3|TRBV18|-|-
TGTGCCAGCTCACCCAGATTCTTCGATACGCAGTATTTT
CASSPRFFDTQYF
>TRBJ1-4|TRBV15|-|TRBD1
TGTGCCACCAGCGGACAGGGGAGGAATGAAAAACTGTTTTTT
CATSGQGRNEKLFF
>TRBJ2-3|TRBV6-5|-|-
TGTGCCAGCAGCAAGTACACTAGCACAGATACGCAGTATTTT
CASSKYTSTDTQYF
>TRBJ1-3|TRBV6-5|-|-
TGTGCCAGCAGTTACTCGGCTCTCTCTGGAAACACCATATATTTT
CASSYSALSGNTIYF
>TRBJ2-3|TRBV21-1|once|-
TGTGCCAGCAGCAAAAAGCGGACAGATACGCAGTATTTT
CASSKKRTDTQYF
>TRBJ2-3|TRBV7-8|-|-
TGTGCCAGCAGCTTAGTGAATCGGGGTACAGATACGCAGTATTTT
CASSLVNRGTDTQYF
>TRBJ2-7|TRBV28|-|TRBD2
TGTGCCAGCAGGACCACTAGCGGGTTTACCCGCGAGCAGTACTTC
CASRTTSGFTREQYF
>TRBJ2-7|TRBV7-2|few|-
TGTGCCAGCAGCCGCTCCTCCTACGAGCAGTACTTC
CASSRSSYEQYF
>TRBJ1-5|TRBV10-3|-|-
TGTGCCATCAGTGAGTCCAGTAGCAATCAGCCCCAGCATTTT
CAISESSSNQPQHF
>TRBJ1-4|TRBV18|-|-
TGTGCCAGCTCGCTTGATTGGGGTACTAATGAAAAACTGTTTTTT
CASSLDWGTNEKLFF
>TRBJ1-2|TRBV2|few|TRBD1
TGTGCCAGCAGCGAAGCACAGGGGGGAGTTAACTATGGCTACACCTTC
CASSEAQGGVNYGYTF
>TRBJ2-3|TRBV7-9|-|-
TGTGCCAGCAGCTTTACCGGGAGATTAGATACGCAGTATTTT
CASSFTGRLDTQYF
>TRBJ1-3|TRBV5-6|-|TRBD1
TGTGCCAGCAGCAAAACAGGGGGCTCTGGAAACACCATATATTTT
CASSKTGGSGNTIYF
>TRBJ2-7|TRBV10-3|-|-
TGTGCCATCTCCCAATACCCAAGGGAGCAGTACTTC
CAISQYPREQYF
>TRBJ2-7|TRBV5-1|-|TRBD1
TGCGCCAGCAGCTTGGAGACAGGGAGCGAGCAGTACTTC
CASSLETGSEQYF
>TRBJ1-2|TRBV15|-|TRBD1
TGTGCCACCAGCAGAGATCGGCAGACAGGGTTCTATGGCTACACCTTC
CATSRDRQTGFYGYTF
>TRBJ1-2|TRBV19|-|-
TGTGCCAGTAGTATAACACGACACGCGGACTATGGCTACACCTTC
CASSITRHADYGYTF
>TRBJ2-1|TRBV7-3|-|TRBD2
TGTGCCAGCAGCTGGACTAGCGGCCCCTACAATGAGCAGTTCTTC
CASSWTSGPYNEQFF
>TRBJ2-2|TRBV11-2|-|TRBD1
TGTGCCAGCAGTCCGCGGAACACAGGGGCGGCCGGGGAGCTGTTTTTT
CASSPRNTGAAGELFF
>TRBJ2-7|TRBV18|few|-
TGTGCCAGCTCACCAGTGGCCGGCTACGAGCAGTACTTC
CASSPVAGYEQYF
>TRBJ2-7|TRBV5-1|-|TRBD2
TGCGCCAGCAGCTTGGCTAGCGGGGGGTCTTACTCCTACGAGCAGTACTTC
CASSLASGGSYSYEQYF